Detailed here is one T cell receptor beta chain. Antigen unknown. The CDR3 has 16 amino acids. V lost 3 bases and J lost 6, with 18 bases in between. From germline, CDR1 is LNHDA and CDR2 SQIVND (reference sequence). TCRdb called the reads again in MiXCR, with one record for every CDR3 protein. Found here are roughly 230,000 distinct CDR3 sequences, more than 15% of them singletons; the top ten hold approximately 44%. This specimen belongs to a study of T cell repertoires in cytomegalovirus infection. Across the study: Matching HLA type, along with CMV infection, was indicated by public TCR beta signatures. General observations from the study: CMV carriers having the relevant HLA were flagged by cumulative public TCR beta family frequency. Within the response measured ex vivo, HLA-C-restricted CMV-specific TCR beta clonotypes were dominant.

The receptor was derived from a human donor in good health (CMV status not recorded). Some clones in this sample may be carry-over from other donors' samples. This sequence joins TRBV19 and TRBJ1-5, with D hard to call. The specimen was CD8+ T cells from PBMCs. CDR3: CASSIGGDPAGQPQHF. CDR3 bases: TGTGCCAGTAGTATTGGAGGCGACCCCGCCGGTCAGCCCCAGCATTTT.